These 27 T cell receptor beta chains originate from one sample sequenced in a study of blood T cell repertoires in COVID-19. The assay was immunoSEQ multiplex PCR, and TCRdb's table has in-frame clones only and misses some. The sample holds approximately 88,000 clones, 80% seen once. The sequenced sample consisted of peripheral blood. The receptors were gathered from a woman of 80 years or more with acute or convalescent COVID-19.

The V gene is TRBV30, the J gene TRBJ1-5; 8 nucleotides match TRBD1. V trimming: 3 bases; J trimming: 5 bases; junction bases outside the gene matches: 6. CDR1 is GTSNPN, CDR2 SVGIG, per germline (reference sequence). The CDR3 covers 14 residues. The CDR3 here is CAWSGQGRHQPQHF. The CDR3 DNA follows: TGTGCCTGGAGCGGACAGGGACGGCATCAGCCCCAGCATTTT. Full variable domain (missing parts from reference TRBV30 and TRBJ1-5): SQTIHQWPATLVQPVGSPLSLECTVEGTSNPNLYWYRQAAGRGLQLLFYSVGIGQISSEVPQNLSASRPQDRQFILSSKKLLLSDSGFYLCAWSGQGRHQPQHFGDGTRLSIL.

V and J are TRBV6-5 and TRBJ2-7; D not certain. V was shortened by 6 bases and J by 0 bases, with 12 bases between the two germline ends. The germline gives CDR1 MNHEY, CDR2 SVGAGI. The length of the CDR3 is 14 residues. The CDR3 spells CASRPDFSSYEQYF. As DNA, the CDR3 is TGTGCCAGCAGGCCCGACTTTAGCTCCTACGAGCAGTACTTC.

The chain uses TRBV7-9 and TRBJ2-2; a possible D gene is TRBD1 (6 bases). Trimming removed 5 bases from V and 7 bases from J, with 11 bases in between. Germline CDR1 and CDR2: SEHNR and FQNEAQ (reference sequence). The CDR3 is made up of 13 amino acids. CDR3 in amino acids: CASSEGQRGELFF. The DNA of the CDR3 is TGTGCCAGCAGCGAAGGACAGCGCGGGGAGCTGTTTTTT.

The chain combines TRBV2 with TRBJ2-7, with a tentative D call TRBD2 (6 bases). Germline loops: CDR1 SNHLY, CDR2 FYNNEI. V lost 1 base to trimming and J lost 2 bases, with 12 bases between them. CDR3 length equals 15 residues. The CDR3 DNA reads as TGTGCCAGCAGTGAAGGGGGGGACGGAACCTACGAGCAGTACTTC. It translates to CASSEGGDGTYEQYF.

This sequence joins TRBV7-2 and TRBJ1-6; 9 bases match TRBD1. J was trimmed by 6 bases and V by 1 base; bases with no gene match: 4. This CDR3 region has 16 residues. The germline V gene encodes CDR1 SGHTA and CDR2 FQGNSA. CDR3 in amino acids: CASSLDRGQGNSPLHF. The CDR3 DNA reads TGTGCCAGCAGCTTAGACAGGGGGCAGGGTAATTCACCCCTCCACTTT.

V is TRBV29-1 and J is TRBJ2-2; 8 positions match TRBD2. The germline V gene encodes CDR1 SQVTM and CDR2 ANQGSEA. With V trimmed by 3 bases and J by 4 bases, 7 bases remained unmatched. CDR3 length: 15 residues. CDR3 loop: CSVEKAGVGTGELFF. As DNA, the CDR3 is TGCAGCGTTGAGAAAGCGGGAGTCGGCACCGGGGAGCTGTTTTTT.

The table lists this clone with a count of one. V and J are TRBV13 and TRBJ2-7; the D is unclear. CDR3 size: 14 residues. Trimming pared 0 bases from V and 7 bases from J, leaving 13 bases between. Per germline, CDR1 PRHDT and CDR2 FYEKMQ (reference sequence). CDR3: CASSLGLGSKEQYF. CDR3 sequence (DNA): TGTGCCAGCAGCTTAGGCCTAGGTAGCAAAGAGCAGTACTTC.

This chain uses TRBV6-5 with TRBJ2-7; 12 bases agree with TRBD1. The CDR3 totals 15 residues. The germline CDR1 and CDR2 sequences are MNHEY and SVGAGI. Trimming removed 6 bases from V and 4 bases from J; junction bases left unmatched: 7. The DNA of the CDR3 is TGTGCCAGCAGCTCTGGGACAGGGGGCCCGTACGAGCAGTACTTC. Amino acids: CASSSGTGGPYEQYF.

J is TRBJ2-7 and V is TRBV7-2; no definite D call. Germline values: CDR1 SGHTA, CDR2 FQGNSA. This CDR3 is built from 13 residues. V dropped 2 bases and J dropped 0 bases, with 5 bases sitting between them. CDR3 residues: CASSLSNSYEQYF. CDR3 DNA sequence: TGTGCCAGCAGCTTATCCAACTCCTACGAGCAGTACTTC.

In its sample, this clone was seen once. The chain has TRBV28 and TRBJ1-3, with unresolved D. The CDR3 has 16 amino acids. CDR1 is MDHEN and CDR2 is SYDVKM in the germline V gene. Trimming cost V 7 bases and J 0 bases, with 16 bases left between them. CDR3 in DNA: TGTGCCAGCACCCGGGGAGGTACGGGCTCTGGAAACACCATATATTTT. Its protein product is CASTRGGTGSGNTIYF.

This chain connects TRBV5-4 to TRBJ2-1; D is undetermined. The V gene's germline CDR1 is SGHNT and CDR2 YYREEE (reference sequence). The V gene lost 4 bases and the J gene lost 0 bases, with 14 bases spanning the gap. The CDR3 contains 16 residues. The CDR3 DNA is TGTGCCAGCAGCCCACGCGGAGCGAGCTCCTACAATGAGCAGTTCTTC. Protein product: CASSPRGASSYNEQFF.

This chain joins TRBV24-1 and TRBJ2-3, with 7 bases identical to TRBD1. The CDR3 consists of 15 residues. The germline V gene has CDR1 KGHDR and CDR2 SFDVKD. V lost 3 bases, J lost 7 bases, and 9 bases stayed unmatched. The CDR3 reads CATSDPGQSTHTQYF. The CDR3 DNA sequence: TGTGCCACCAGTGATCCGGGACAGTCTACTCATACGCAGTATTTT.

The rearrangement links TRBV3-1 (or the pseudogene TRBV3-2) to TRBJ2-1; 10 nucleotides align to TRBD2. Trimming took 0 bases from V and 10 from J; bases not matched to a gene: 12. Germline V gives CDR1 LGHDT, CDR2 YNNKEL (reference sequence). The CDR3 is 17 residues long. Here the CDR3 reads CASSQDKGLAGVGEQFF. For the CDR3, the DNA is TGTGCCAGCAGCCAAGATAAGGGCCTAGCGGGAGTAGGGGAGCAGTTCTTC.

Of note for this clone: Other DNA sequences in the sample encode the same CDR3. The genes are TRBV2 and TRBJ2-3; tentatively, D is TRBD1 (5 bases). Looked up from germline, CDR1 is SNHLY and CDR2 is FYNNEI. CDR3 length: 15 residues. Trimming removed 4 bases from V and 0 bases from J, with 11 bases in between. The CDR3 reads CASSGGAASTDTQYF. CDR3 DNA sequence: TGTGCCAGCAGTGGTGGGGCGGCTAGCACAGATACGCAGTATTTT.

CDR3 DNA: TGTGCCAGCAGCAAGACAGGTTACTCCTACGAGCAGTACTTC. Amino acid sequence: CASSKTGYSYEQYF. The rearrangement uses TRBV5-8 and TRBJ2-7; maybe TRBD1 (6 bases). V gave up 4 bases and J gave up 0 bases, with 11 bases separating them. The CDR3 sequence is 14 residues long. Germline V gene data show CDR1 as SGHTS and CDR2 as YDEGEE.

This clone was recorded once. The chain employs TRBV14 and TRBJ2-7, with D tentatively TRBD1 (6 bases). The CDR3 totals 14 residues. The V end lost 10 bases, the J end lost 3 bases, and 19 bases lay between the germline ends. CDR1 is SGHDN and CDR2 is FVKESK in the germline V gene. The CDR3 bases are TGTGCCACCTCCACAACAGGGACCGGCTACGAGCAGTACTTC. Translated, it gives CATSTTGTGYEQYF. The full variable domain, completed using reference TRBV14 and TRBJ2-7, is EAGVTQFPSHSVIEKGQTVTLRCDPISGHDNLYWYRRVMGKEIKFLLHFVKESKQDESGMPNNRFLAERTGGTYSTLKVQPAELEDSGVYFCATSTTGTGYEQYFGPGTRLTVT.

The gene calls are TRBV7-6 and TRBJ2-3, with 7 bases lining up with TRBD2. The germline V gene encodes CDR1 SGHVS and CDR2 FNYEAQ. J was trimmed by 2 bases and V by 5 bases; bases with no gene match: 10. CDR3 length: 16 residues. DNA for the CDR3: TGTGCCAGCAGCCACGGAGGAGGGGACTACACAGATACGCAGTATTTT. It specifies CASSHGGGDYTDTQYF.

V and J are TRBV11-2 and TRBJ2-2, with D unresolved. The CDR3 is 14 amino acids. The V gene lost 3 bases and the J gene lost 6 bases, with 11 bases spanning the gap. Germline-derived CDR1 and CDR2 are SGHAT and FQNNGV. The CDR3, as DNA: TGTGCCAGCAGCTTCGTTCTAGAGCCCGGGGAGCTGTTTTTT. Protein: CASSFVLEPGELFF.

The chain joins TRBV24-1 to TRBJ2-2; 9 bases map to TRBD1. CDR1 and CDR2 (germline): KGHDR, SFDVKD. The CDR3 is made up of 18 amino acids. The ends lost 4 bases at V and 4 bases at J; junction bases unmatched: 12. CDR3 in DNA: TGTGCCACCAGTGAGGGGTATCCGGGACAGGGATCCACCGGGGAGCTGTTTTTT. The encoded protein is CATSEGYPGQGSTGELFF.

The CDR3 DNA reads as TGTGCCAGCAGCTTGACGTGGGCTAGCGGTAACAATGAGCAGTTCTTC. This gives the protein CASSLTWASGNNEQFF. The genes are TRBV7-2 and TRBJ2-1; 7 bases align to TRBD2. This CDR3 spans 16 amino acids. Unmatched junction bases numbered 10, after V lost 3 bases and J lost 5 bases. Germline V gene lookup returns CDR1 SGHTA and CDR2 FQGNSA.

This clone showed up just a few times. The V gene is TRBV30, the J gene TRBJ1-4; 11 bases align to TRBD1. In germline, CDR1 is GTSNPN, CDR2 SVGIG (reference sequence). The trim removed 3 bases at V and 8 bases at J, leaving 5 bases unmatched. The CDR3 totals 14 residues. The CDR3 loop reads CAWRGTGGGEKLFF. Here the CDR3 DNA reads TGTGCCTGGAGGGGGACAGGGGGTGGAGAAAAACTGTTTTTT.

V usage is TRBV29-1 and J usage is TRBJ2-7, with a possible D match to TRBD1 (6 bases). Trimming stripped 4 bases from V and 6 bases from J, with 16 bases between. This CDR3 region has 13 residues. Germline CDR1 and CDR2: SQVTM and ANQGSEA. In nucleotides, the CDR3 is TGCAGCGTTGCCACAACAGGGTGGGGCGAGCAGTACTTC. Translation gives CSVATTGWGEQYF.

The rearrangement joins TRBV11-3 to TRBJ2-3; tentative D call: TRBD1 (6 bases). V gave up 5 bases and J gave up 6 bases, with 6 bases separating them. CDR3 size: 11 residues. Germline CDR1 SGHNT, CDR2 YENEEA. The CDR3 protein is CASSRGDTQYF. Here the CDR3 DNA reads TGTGCCAGCAGCAGGGGGGATACGCAGTATTTT.

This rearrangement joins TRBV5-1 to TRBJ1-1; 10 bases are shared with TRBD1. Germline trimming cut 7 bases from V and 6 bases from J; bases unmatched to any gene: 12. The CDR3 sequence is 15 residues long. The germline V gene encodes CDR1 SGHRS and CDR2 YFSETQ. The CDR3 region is CASLTEPGTGAEAFF. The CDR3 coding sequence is TGCGCCAGCCTGACTGAGCCCGGGACAGGGGCTGAAGCTTTCTTT.

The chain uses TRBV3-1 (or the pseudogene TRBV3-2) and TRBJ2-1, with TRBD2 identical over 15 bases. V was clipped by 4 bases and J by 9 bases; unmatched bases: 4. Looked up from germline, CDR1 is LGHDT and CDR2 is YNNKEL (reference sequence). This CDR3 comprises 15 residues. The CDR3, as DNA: TGTGCCAGCAGCCGAGGACTAGCGGGGGGGCGTGAGCAGTTCTTC. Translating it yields CASSRGLAGGREQFF.

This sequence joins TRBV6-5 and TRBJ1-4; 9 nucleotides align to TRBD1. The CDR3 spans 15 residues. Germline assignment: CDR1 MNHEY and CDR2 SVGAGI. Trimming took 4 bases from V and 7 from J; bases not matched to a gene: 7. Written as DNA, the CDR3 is TGTGCCAGCAGTTTCTACAGGGGGCGAGCTGAAAAACTGTTTTTT. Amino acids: CASSFYRGRAEKLFF.

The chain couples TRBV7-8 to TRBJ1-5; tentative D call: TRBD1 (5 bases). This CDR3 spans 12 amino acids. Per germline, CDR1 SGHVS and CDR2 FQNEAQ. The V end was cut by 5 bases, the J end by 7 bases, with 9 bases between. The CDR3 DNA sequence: TGTGCCAGCAGCCCAGGGCGGCAGCCCCAGCATTTT. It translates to CASSPGRQPQHF.